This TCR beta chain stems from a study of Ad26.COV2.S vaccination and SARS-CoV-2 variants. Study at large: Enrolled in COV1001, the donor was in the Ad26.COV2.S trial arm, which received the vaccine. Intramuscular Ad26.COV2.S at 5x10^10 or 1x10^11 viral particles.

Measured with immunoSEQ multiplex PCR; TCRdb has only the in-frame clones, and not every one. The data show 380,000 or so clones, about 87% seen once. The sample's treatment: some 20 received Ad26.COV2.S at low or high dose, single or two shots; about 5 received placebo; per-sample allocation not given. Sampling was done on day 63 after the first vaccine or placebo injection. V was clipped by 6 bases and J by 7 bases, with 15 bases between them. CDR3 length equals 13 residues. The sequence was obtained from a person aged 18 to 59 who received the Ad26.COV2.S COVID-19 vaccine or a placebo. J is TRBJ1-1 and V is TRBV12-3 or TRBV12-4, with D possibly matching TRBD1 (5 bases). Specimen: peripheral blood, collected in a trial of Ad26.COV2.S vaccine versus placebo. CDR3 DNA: TGTGCCAGCAGCCCTATGTTAAGGGGTGAAGCTTTCTTT. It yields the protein CASSPMLRGEAFF.